This section outlines one T cell receptor beta chain sequence together with its context. Its target is unknown. For every subset, genomic DNA was evenly distributed across several immunoSEQ plates. Produced via immunoSEQ multiplex PCR; TCRdb's table is partial and in-frame only. The table has 2 million to 2.5 million clones, approximately 95% seen once. CDR1 and CDR2 from the germline V gene are LNHNV and YYDKDF (reference sequence). The V gene lost 0 bases and the J gene lost 5 bases, with 12 bases spanning the gap. This CDR3 has 15 amino acids. The source of the sample is a study of shared clonotypes between healthy human individuals. Naive CD8 cells lacked CD45RO, underwent positive selection for CCR7 and left out terminally differentiated effector memory CD45RA+ cells. All of the donors resided in Nashville, Tennessee, and each was a Caucasian adult. Study-wide results and limits: For sorted subsets, rarefaction showed incomplete sequencing despite large depth.

The TCR originated in a man aged 18 to 29 in good health. The chain combines TRBV15 with TRBJ2-3; D unclear. Sequencing input: naive CD8+ T cells sorted from blood. The CDR3 protein is CATSRDYGGGDTQYF. The DNA for the CDR3 is TGTGCCACCAGCAGAGATTATGGCGGCGGAGATACGCAGTATTTT.